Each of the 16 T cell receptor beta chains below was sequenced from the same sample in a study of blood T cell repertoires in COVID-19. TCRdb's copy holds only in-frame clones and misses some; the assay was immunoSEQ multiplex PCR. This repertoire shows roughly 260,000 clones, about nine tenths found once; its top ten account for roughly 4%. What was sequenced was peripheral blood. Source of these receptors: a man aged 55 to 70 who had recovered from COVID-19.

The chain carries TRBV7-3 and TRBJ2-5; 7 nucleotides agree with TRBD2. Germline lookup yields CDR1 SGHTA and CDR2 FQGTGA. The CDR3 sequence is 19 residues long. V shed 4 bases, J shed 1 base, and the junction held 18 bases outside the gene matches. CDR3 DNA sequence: TGTGCCAGCAGCTCCCCCCCCGCGGTCTTGAGCGGGACCCAAGAGACCCAGTACTTC. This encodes CASSSPPAVLSGTQETQYF.

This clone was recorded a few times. The CDR3 protein is CASIRTGEGGLTEAFF. DNA for the CDR3: TGCGCCAGCATTAGGACAGGGGAAGGTGGTTTAACTGAAGCTTTCTTT. The chain employs TRBV10-2 and TRBJ1-1; TRBD1 matches 9 bases. V lost 7 bases, J lost 5 bases, and 14 bases stayed unmatched. The CDR3 has 16 residues. Germline-derived CDR1 and CDR2 are WSHSY and SAAADI.

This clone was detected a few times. The CDR3 DNA reads TGTGCCAGCAGCGCGCGACAGAGCTCCTACGAGCAGTACTTC. Translated: CASSARQSSYEQYF. The rearrangement uses TRBV9 and TRBJ2-7; D is perhaps TRBD1 (5 bases). V gave up 3 bases and J gave up 0 bases, with 10 bases separating them. Germline CDR1 and CDR2: SGDLS and YYNGEE. CDR3 length: 14 amino acids.

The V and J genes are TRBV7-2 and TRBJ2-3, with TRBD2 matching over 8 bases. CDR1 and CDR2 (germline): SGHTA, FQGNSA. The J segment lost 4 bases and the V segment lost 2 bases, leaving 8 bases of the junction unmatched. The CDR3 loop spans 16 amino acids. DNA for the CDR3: TGTGCCAGCAGCTTAAGTCCGGCGGGGGGCGCAGATACGCAGTATTTT. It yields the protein CASSLSPAGGADTQYF.

CDR3 bases: TGTGCCAGCAGTTACGTCCTAGCGGGGGTGTTAGTTGAGCAGTTCTTC. It codes for CASSYVLAGVLVEQFF. The V call is TRBV6-2 or TRBV6-3, the J call TRBJ2-1, with 10 bases identical to TRBD2. The germline CDR1 and CDR2 sequences are MNHEY and SVGEGT. Germline trimming cut 2 bases from V and 9 bases from J; bases unmatched to any gene: 10. The CDR3 totals 16 residues.

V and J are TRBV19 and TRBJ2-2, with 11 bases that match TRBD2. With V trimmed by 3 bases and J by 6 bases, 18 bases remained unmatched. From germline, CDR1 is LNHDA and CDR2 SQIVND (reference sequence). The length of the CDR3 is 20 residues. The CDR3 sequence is CASSIRMGRVAGGIAGELFF. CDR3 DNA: TGTGCCAGTAGTATCAGGATGGGACGAGTAGCGGGGGGGATAGCCGGGGAGCTGTTTTTT.

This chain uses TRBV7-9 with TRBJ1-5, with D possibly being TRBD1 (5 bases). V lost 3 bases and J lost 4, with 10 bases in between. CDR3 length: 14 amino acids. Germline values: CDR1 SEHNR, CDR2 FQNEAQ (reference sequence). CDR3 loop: CASSFDGGNQPQHF. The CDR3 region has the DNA TGTGCCAGCAGCTTTGACGGGGGGAATCAGCCCCAGCATTTT.

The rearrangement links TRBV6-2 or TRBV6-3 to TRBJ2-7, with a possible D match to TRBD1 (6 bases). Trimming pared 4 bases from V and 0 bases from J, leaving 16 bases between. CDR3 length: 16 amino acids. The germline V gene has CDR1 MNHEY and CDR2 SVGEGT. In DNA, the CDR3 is TGTGCCAGCAGTTCCCGTGGGGGCCTAAGCTCCTACGAGCAGTACTTC. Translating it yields CASSSRGGLSSYEQYF.

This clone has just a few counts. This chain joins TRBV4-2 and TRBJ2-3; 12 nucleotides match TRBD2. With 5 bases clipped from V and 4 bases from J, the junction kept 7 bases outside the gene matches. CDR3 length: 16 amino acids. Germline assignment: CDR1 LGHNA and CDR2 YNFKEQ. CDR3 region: CASSSPPSGGADTQYF. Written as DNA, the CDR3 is TGTGCCAGCAGCTCCCCCCCTAGCGGGGGGGCAGATACGCAGTATTTT.

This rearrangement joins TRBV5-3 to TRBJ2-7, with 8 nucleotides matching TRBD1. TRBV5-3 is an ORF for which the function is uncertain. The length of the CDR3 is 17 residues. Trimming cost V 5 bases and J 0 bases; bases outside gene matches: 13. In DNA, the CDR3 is TGTGCCAGAAGTCGGCGGACCTCGGGACAGGACTCCTACGAGCAGTACTTC. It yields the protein CARSRRTSGQDSYEQYF.

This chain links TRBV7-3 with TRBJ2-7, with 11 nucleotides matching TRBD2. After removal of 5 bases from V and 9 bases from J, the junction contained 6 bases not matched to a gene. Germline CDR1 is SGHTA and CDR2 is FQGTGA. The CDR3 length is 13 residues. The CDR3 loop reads CASSISSGGPQYF. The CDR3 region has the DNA TGTGCCAGCAGCATATCTAGCGGGGGGCCGCAGTACTTC.

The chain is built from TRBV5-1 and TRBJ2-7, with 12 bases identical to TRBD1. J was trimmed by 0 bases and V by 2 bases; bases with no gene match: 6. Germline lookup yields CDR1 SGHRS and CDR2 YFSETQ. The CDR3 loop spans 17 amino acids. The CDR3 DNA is TGCGCCAGCAGCTTCTCCGGGACAGGGGGCTTCTCCTACGAGCAGTACTTC. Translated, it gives CASSFSGTGGFSYEQYF.

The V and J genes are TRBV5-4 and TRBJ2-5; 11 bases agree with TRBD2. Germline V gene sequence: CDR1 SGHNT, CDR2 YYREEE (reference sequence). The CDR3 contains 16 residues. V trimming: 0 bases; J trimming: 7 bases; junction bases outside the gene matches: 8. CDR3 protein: CASSLGLAGGKGTQYF. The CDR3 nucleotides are TGTGCCAGCAGCTTGGGGCTAGCGGGGGGAAAAGGGACCCAGTACTTC.

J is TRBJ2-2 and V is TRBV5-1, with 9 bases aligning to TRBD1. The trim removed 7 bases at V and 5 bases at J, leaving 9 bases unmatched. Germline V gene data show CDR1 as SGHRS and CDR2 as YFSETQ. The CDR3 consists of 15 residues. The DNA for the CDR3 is TGCGCCAGCCGACTACAGGGGGCGAGTACCGGGGAGCTGTTTTTT. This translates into CASRLQGASTGELFF.

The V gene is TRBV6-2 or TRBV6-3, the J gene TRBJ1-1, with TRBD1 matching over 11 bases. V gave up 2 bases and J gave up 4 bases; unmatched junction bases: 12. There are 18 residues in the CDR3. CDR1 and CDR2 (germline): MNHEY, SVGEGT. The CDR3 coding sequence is TGTGCCAGCAGTTACCCCCCAGGACAGGGGGCGGGAAGCACTGAAGCTTTCTTT. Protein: CASSYPPGQGAGSTEAFF.

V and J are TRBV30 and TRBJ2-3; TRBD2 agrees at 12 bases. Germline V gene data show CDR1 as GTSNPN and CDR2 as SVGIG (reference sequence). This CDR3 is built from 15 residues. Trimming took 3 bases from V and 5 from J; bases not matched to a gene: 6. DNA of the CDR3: TGTGCCTGGAGCGGACTAGCGGGGTCCAGAGATACGCAGTATTTT. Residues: CAWSGLAGSRDTQYF.